Each of the 15 T cell receptor beta chains below was sequenced from the same sample in a study of control samples from healthy donors and cancer patients (dated by TCRdb to 2019 to 2021). The receptor library was made with the immunoSEQ multiplex PCR assay. TCRdb holds this immuneACCESS table with in-frame rearrangements only. Some clones are missing; in checked studies, unresolved V genes explain under half, and the rest has no known cause. This sample is represented by some 120,000 clones; 93% of them were singletons. The ten largest clones take up about 1.7% of the sample. Sequenced material: PBMCs. The receptors were sampled from a man aged 45-65 years with head and neck cancer.

V is TRBV3-1 (or the pseudogene TRBV3-2) and J is TRBJ1-2; TRBD1 might be the D (6 bases). The germline V gene has CDR1 LGHDT and CDR2 YNNKEL (reference sequence). The CDR3 length is 14 residues. V lost 5 bases and J lost 2, with 12 bases in between. The CDR3 sequence: CASSRGQGNYGYTF. Written as DNA, the CDR3 is TGTGCCAGCAGCAGAGGTCAGGGGAACTATGGCTACACCTTC.

This chain uses TRBV27 with TRBJ1-5; 10 bases match TRBD1. There are 16 residues in the CDR3. Trimming cost V 5 bases and J 6 bases; bases outside gene matches: 10. Germline V gene data show CDR1 as MNHEY and CDR2 as SMNVEV (reference sequence). The CDR3 sequence: CASSPETGGTGQPQHF. The DNA for the CDR3 is TGTGCCAGCAGTCCGGAGACAGGGGGCACCGGTCAGCCCCAGCATTTT.

The rearrangement uses TRBV6-6 and TRBJ1-4; 7 bases agree with TRBD1. Trimming removed 6 bases from V and 0 bases from J; junction bases left unmatched: 4. The germline V gene encodes CDR1 MNHNY and CDR2 SVGAGI (reference sequence). The CDR3 contains 15 residues. The CDR3 nucleotides read TGTGCCAGCAGACCCACAGGGGCAACTAATGAAAAACTGTTTTTT. Translating it yields CASRPTGATNEKLFF.

The rearrangement uses TRBV28 and TRBJ2-5, with D maybe TRBD1 (6 bases). Trimming cost V 4 bases and J 0 bases, with 9 bases left between them. CDR3 length: 14 residues. Germline-derived CDR1 and CDR2 are MDHEN and SYDVKM. Here the CDR3 reads CASSSGTNQETQYF. The CDR3 region has the DNA TGTGCCAGCAGTTCTGGGACAAACCAAGAGACCCAGTACTTC.

The chain links TRBV30 to TRBJ2-3; TRBD2 might be the D (6 bases). CDR3 size: 14 residues. CDR1 GTSNPN and CDR2 SVGIG come from the germline V gene (reference sequence). V lost 3 bases and J lost 0, with 10 bases in between. The CDR3 reads CAWRAGLSTDTQYF. In DNA form, the CDR3 reads TGTGCCTGGAGGGCGGGACTCAGCACAGATACGCAGTATTTT.

The sample holds one count of this clone. CDR3 nucleotide sequence: TGTGCCAGCAGTCCCGGACTCCGGGAGACCCAGTACTTC. Its protein is CASSPGLRETQYF. This chain uses TRBV7-3 with TRBJ2-5; possibly TRBD2 for D (5 bases). Per germline, CDR1 SGHTA and CDR2 FQGTGA. Trimming left V 6 bases short and J 5 bases short, with 13 bases between. This CDR3 is built from 13 residues.

V and J are TRBV28 and TRBJ1-6; D ambiguous. This CDR3 is built from 12 residues. Germline values: CDR1 MDHEN, CDR2 SYDVKM. V lost 5 bases, J lost 10 bases, and 9 bases lay in between. The CDR3 sequence is CASSGRRSPLHF. DNA for the CDR3: TGTGCCAGCAGTGGGCGGAGGTCACCCCTCCACTTT. Filled out from reference TRBV28 and TRBJ1-6, the complete variable domain reads DVKVTQSSRYLVKRTGEKVFLECVQDMDHENMFWYRQDPGLGLRLIYFSYDVKMKEKGDIPEGYSVSREKKERFSLILESASTNQTSMYLCASSGRRSPLHFGNGTRLTVT.

This chain joins TRBV27 and TRBJ1-4; D is perhaps TRBD1 (6 bases). Trimming removed 3 bases at V and 8 bases at J, with 13 bases between. From germline, CDR1 is MNHEY and CDR2 SMNVEV (reference sequence). This CDR3 comprises 14 residues. In DNA, the CDR3 is TGTGCCAGCAGTTTTCTTGGGGGCGTAGAAAAACTGTTTTTT. This gives the protein CASSFLGGVEKLFF.

The CDR3 coding sequence is TGTGCCAGCTCACCCTCGGTACAGGGTCACGAGCAGTACTTC. It codes for CASSPSVQGHEQYF. The chain has TRBV18 and TRBJ2-7, with D possibly being TRBD1 (6 bases). CDR3 length: 14 residues. V lost 3 bases, J lost 5 bases, and 14 bases lay in between. CDR1 and CDR2 (germline): KGHSH, LQKENI.

This clone showed up just a few times. This chain links TRBV10-1 with TRBJ2-7, with D perhaps assigned TRBD1 or TRBD2 (5 bases each). Germline V CDR1 and CDR2: WNHNN, SYGVQD (reference sequence). The length of the CDR3 is 15 residues. V shed 0 bases and J shed 4 bases, with 13 bases lying between them. CDR3: CASSESGTAGYEQYF. CDR3 bases: TGCGCCAGCAGTGAGTCCGGGACGGCAGGGTACGAGCAGTACTTC.

The J gene is TRBJ1-6, the V gene TRBV5-5; D remains unclear. Per the germline V gene, CDR1 is SGHKS and CDR2 is YYEKEE (reference sequence). The V end was cut by 2 bases, the J end by 9 bases, with 18 bases between. CDR3 length: 16 residues. The CDR3 region is CASSFFGSVVPSPLHF. DNA for the CDR3: TGTGCCAGCAGCTTTTTTGGTTCCGTCGTGCCTTCACCCCTCCACTTT.

The V call is TRBV7-8, the J call TRBJ1-4; TRBD1 aligns across 8 bases. The length of the CDR3 is 15 residues. Unmatched junction bases numbered 10, after V lost 5 bases and J lost 8 bases. From germline, CDR1 is SGHVS and CDR2 FQNEAQ. Here the CDR3 reads CASSIDRGRSEKLFF. CDR3 DNA: TGTGCCAGCAGCATTGACAGGGGAAGGAGCGAAAAACTGTTTTTT.

CDR3 in DNA: TGTGCCAGCAGCTTATGGGAGAGCTCCTACAATGAGCAGTTCTTC. Its protein is CASSLWESSYNEQFF. V and J are TRBV11-3 and TRBJ2-1; perhaps TRBD2 as D (5 bases). The V and J ends lost 2 bases and 0 bases respectively, with 8 bases between them. Germline V CDR1 and CDR2: SGHNT, YENEEA. CDR3 length: 15 amino acids.

The V gene is TRBV20-1, the J gene TRBJ1-2, with D unclear. Germline CDR1 reads DFQATT; CDR2 reads SNEGSKA (reference sequence). CDR3 size: 11 residues. The V end was cut by 6 bases, the J end by 4 bases, with 9 bases between. The chain's CDR3 is CSARTVYGYTF. The CDR3 DNA follows: TGCAGTGCCAGAACAGTCTATGGCTACACCTTC.

In this sample, this clone turned up once. DNA for the CDR3: TGTGCCAGTAGTATCCGGGGGGCCGCTTGGAACACTGAAGCTTTCTTT. This gives the protein CASSIRGAAWNTEAFF. The chain combines TRBV19 with TRBJ1-1, with a possible D match to TRBD1 (6 bases). The CDR3 extends over 16 amino acids. The germline CDR1 and CDR2 sequences are LNHDA and SQIVND (reference sequence). Between the trimmed V and J ends, which lost 3 bases and 1 base, there was a span of 15 bases.